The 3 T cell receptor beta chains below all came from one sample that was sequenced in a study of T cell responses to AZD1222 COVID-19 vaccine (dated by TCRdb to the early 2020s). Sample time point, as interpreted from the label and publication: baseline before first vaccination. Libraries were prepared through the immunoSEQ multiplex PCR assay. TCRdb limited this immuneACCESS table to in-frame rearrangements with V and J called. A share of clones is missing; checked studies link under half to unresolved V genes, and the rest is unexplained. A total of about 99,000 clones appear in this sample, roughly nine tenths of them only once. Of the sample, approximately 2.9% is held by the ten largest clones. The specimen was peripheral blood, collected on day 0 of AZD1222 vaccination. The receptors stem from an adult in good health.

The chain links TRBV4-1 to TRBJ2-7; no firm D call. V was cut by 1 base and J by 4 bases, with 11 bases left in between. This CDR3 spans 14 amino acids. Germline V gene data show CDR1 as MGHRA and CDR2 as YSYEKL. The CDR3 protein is CASSQGGSLYEQYV. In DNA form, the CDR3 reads TGCGCCAGCAGCCAAGGGGGTAGTTTGTACGAGCAGTACGTC.

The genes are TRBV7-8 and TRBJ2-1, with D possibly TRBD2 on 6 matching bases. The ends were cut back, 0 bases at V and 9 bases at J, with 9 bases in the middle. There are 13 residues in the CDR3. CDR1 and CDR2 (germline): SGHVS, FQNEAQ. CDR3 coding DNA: TGTGCCAGCAGCTTAGCAGCAGCGGGTGAGCAGTTCTTC. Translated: CASSLAAAGEQFF.

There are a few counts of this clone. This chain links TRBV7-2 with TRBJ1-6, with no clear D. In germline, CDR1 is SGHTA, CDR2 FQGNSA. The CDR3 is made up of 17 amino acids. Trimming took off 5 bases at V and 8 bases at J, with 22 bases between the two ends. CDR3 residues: CASSASVSLLAHSPLHF. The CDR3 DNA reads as TGTGCCAGCAGCGCCTCAGTTTCCCTACTGGCCCATTCACCCCTCCACTTT.